Following are 21 T cell receptor beta chains from one sample sequenced in a study of blood T cell repertoires in COVID-19. The table came from immunoSEQ multiplex PCR; TCRdb's copy has only in-frame clones and leaves some out. In the table there are 80,000 to 100,000 clones, more than 70% of which are singletons. Input material: peripheral blood. The receptors come from an elderly woman in a cohort sampled during active or convalescent COVID-19.

Remarks on this clone: This specimen includes other DNA sequences encoding the same CDR3. V usage is TRBV5-1 and J usage is TRBJ2-3; D is undetermined. The CDR3 is 14 amino acids. Trimming removed 0 bases from V and 0 bases from J, with 5 bases in between. CDR1 SGHRS and CDR2 YFSETQ come from the germline V gene. CDR3 region: CASSLGLSTDTQYF. CDR3 nucleotide sequence: TGCGCCAGCAGCTTGGGGCTGAGCACAGATACGCAGTATTTT.

V gene TRBV7-3 combines with J gene TRBJ2-1; 13 bases fit TRBD2. This CDR3 is built from 19 residues. Germline V gives CDR1 SGHTA, CDR2 FQGTGA. J gave up 1 base and V 4 bases, and 10 bases lay outside the gene matches. The CDR3 spells CASSSTLAGGAGSYNEQFF. As DNA, the CDR3 is TGTGCCAGCAGCTCAACACTAGCGGGAGGGGCGGGGTCCTACAATGAGCAGTTCTTC.

CDR3: CASSLGQIYEQYF. DNA of the CDR3: TGTGCCAGCAGCTTAGGGCAAATCTACGAGCAGTACTTC. The chain links TRBV7-2 to TRBJ2-7; D unresolved. The CDR3 loop spans 13 amino acids. The germline CDR1 and CDR2 sequences are SGHTA and FQGNSA. The germline V and J ends were trimmed by 1 base and 3 bases, with 7 bases remaining between them.

The J gene is TRBJ2-7, the V gene TRBV7-8; 7 bases map to TRBD1. Germline V gives CDR1 SGHVS, CDR2 FQNEAQ. The CDR3 is 13 residues long. Trimming took 7 bases from V and 6 from J; bases not matched to a gene: 9. The CDR3 region is CASNALTGTEQYF. CDR3 DNA: TGTGCCAGCAATGCTTTGACAGGGACCGAGCAGTACTTC.

This clone came up a few times. The V and J genes are TRBV18 and TRBJ1-5; no definite D call. Germline V gene data show CDR1 as KGHSH and CDR2 as LQKENI. This CDR3 contains 15 residues. Trimming cost V 2 bases and J 0 bases, with 8 bases left between them. CDR3: CASSPTVSSNQPQHF. In DNA form, the CDR3 reads TGTGCCAGCTCACCAACAGTTAGTAGCAATCAGCCCCAGCATTTT.

The chain uses TRBV7-8 and TRBJ1-1, with D unresolved. With 4 bases removed from V and 1 base from J, the gap between germline ends came to 7 bases. The CDR3 length is 13 residues. Germline CDR1 is SGHVS and CDR2 is FQNEAQ. CDR3 sequence (DNA): TGTGCCAGCAGCTCGACACAGAACACTGAAGCTTTCTTT. Translation gives CASSSTQNTEAFF. Drawing the rest from reference TRBV7-8 and TRBJ1-1, the complete variable domain is GAGVSQSPRYKVAKRGQDVALRCDPISGHVSLFWYQQALGQGPEFLTYFQNEAQLDKSGLPSDRFFAERPEGSVSTLKIQRTQQEDSAVYLCASSSTQNTEAFFGQGTRLTVV.

The chain uses TRBV19 and TRBJ2-3; TRBD2 aligns across 14 bases. This CDR3 has 17 amino acids. Looked up from germline, CDR1 is LNHDA and CDR2 is SQIVND (reference sequence). V lost 7 bases, J lost 2 bases, and 8 bases stayed unmatched. CDR3 coding DNA: TGTGCCAGTACCCGGGGACTAGCGGGAGCCTACACAGATACGCAGTATTTT. It encodes CASTRGLAGAYTDTQYF.

The chain combines TRBV11-3 with TRBJ2-5; 7 bases map to TRBD2. There are 14 residues in the CDR3. V dropped 0 bases and J dropped 4; count of bases not matched to a gene: 2. Per germline, CDR1 SGHNT and CDR2 YENEEA. CDR3 bases: TGTGCCAGCAGCTTAGACGGGGGGACAGAGACCCAGTACTTC. Translation gives CASSLDGGTETQYF.

This clone showed up just once. CDR3 in amino acids: CASSLGTVYNEQFF. The CDR3 nucleotides read TGTGCCAGCAGTCTAGGGACAGTCTACAATGAGCAGTTCTTC. The V and J genes are TRBV28 and TRBJ2-1, with 7 positions matching TRBD1. The CDR3 has 14 residues. From germline, CDR1 is MDHEN and CDR2 SYDVKM. The J segment lost 3 bases and the V segment lost 5 bases, leaving 4 bases of the junction unmatched.

The rearrangement joins TRBV7-8 to TRBJ1-1, with D perhaps TRBD1 (6 bases). CDR3 length: 16 amino acids. With 0 bases removed from V and 0 bases from J, the gap between germline ends came to 11 bases. CDR1 and CDR2 (germline): SGHVS, FQNEAQ. CDR3 coding DNA: TGTGCCAGCAGCTTAGCGCCGGGACATATGAACACTGAAGCTTTCTTT. It encodes CASSLAPGHMNTEAFF. The full variable domain, completed using reference TRBV7-8 and TRBJ1-1, is GAGVSQSPRYKVAKRGQDVALRCDPISGHVSLFWYQQALGQGPEFLTYFQNEAQLDKSGLPSDRFFAERPEGSVSTLKIQRTQQEDSAVYLCASSLAPGHMNTEAFFGQGTRLTVV.

V gene TRBV13 combines with J gene TRBJ1-1, with D possibly matching TRBD1 (5 bases). The germline CDR1 and CDR2 sequences are PRHDT and FYEKMQ (reference sequence). V was pared by 5 bases and J by 1 base, with 11 bases between. There are 14 residues in the CDR3. The CDR3 DNA sequence: TGTGCCAGCAGCCTCAGGGCCTCGAACACTGAAGCTTTCTTT. Translated, it gives CASSLRASNTEAFF.

The chain links TRBV12-3 or TRBV12-4 to TRBJ1-2; perhaps TRBD1 as D (5 bases). The CDR3 spans 12 residues. With 4 bases removed from V and 8 bases from J, the gap between germline ends came to 11 bases. CDR3 amino acids: CASSWGESGYTF. In DNA form, the CDR3 reads TGTGCCAGCAGTTGGGGGGAATCGGGCTACACCTTC.

This chain joins TRBV5-1 and TRBJ1-1; D not resolved. Trimming cost V 0 bases and J 0 bases, with 9 bases left between them. This CDR3 contains 15 residues. Germline CDR1 SGHRS, CDR2 YFSETQ. CDR3 nucleotides: TGCGCCAGCAGCTTGGCCCTACAGATGAACACTGAAGCTTTCTTT. Its protein is CASSLALQMNTEAFF.

The chain joins TRBV5-4 to TRBJ1-3; TRBD1 agrees at 10 bases. CDR3 length equals 18 residues. Germline V gene data show CDR1 as SGHNT and CDR2 as YYREEE (reference sequence). Losses at the gene ends were 4 bases for V and 4 bases for J; bases not matched to a gene: 14. CDR3 residues: CASSRGTGTGETGNTIYF. The CDR3 DNA follows: TGTGCCAGCAGCAGGGGGACCGGGACAGGGGAGACGGGAAACACCATATATTTT. Together with reference TRBV5-4 and TRBJ1-3, the CDR3 gives the full variable domain: ETGVTQSPTHLIKTRGQQVTLRCSSQSGHNTVSWYQQALGQGPQFIFQYYREEENGRGNFPPRFSGLQFPNYSSELNVNALELDDSALYLCASSRGTGTGETGNTIYFGEGSWLTVV.

This chain connects TRBV10-1 to TRBJ2-3, with 8 bases that match TRBD2. CDR1 and CDR2 from the germline V gene are WNHNN and SYGVQD (reference sequence). V lost 4 bases to trimming and J lost 3 bases; unmatched junction nucleotides: 6. The CDR3 runs 15 residues. CDR3 sequence: CASSGGGRRTDTQYF. As DNA, the CDR3 is TGCGCCAGCAGTGGTGGCGGGAGGCGGACAGATACGCAGTATTTT.

On this clone: The junction and the germline gene differ at one end; a read error may be behind it. The chain links TRBV2 to TRBJ2-7, with 9 positions matching TRBD2. The germline gives CDR1 SNHLY, CDR2 FYNNEI. This CDR3 comprises 13 residues. In DNA form, the CDR3 reads TGTGCGAGCATACTAGCGGGCTCCTACGAGCAGTACTTC. It is translated as CASILAGSYEQYF.

The chain employs TRBV19 and TRBJ1-4, with D perhaps TRBD1 (5 bases). Germline loops: CDR1 LNHDA, CDR2 SQIVND (reference sequence). V lost 4 bases, J lost 4 bases, and 10 bases lay in between. The CDR3 has 14 residues. DNA of the CDR3: TGTGCCAGTAGTAAGGGGCTACTTAATGAAAAACTGTTTTTT. It is translated as CASSKGLLNEKLFF.

The J gene is TRBJ1-6, the V gene TRBV10-2; a weak D match, TRBD1 (6 bases). The germline V gene encodes CDR1 WSHSY and CDR2 SAAADI. Trimming shortened V by 8 bases and J by 0 bases, and 23 bases separated the two germline ends. The CDR3 consists of 19 residues. The CDR3 nucleotides are TGCGCCAGCCAACGACCCGGGGGGGCGCGGGACTCCTATAATTCACCCCTCCACTTT. It yields the protein CASQRPGGARDSYNSPLHF.

The CDR3 nucleotides read TGTGCCAGCTCCTTGGAACGGCTAGCGGGTGTCACCACCGGGGAGCTGTTTTTT. This translates into CASSLERLAGVTTGELFF. The chain employs TRBV2 and TRBJ2-2; 8 bases map to TRBD2. V dropped 8 bases and J dropped 4; count of bases not matched to a gene: 18. The CDR3 has 18 amino acids. Germline CDR1 SNHLY, CDR2 FYNNEI.

The rearrangement joins TRBV6-1 to TRBJ2-7; D perhaps matches TRBD2 (6 bases). The CDR3 spans 18 residues. CDR1 MNHNS and CDR2 SASEGT come from the germline V gene. Trimming removed 0 bases from V and 3 bases from J, with 21 bases in between. Written as DNA, the CDR3 is TGTGCCAGCAGTGAAGCTGTATTGGGGGACTCGGGCGACTACGAGCAGTACGTC. As protein: CASSEAVLGDSGDYEQYV.

CDR3: CASSYVTGVEGYF. CDR3 DNA: TGTGCCAGCAGTTACGTAACAGGGGTAGAGGGGTATTTT. The chain uses TRBV6-6 and TRBJ2-3; 7 nucleotides match TRBD1. The ends lost 2 bases at V and 14 bases at J; junction bases unmatched: 10. The CDR3 is 13 residues long. The germline V gene has CDR1 MNHNY and CDR2 SVGAGI (reference sequence).